These T cell receptor beta chains were read from a single sample in a study of Ad26.COV2.S vaccination and SARS-CoV-2 variants. Assay: immunoSEQ multiplex PCR; the TCRdb copy retains only in-frame clones and omits some. The table includes a few hundred thousand clones, 83% detected once. Sequenced here: peripheral blood, sampled in a trial of Ad26.COV2.S vaccine versus placebo. These receptors were collected from a person between 18 and 59 years old who received the Ad26.COV2.S COVID-19 vaccine or a placebo. Each CDR3 is given without its conserved first and last residue. Each record gives: CDR3 length, clone size, D gene, V gene, J gene, CDR3 protein. A D gene is named only where the DNA matches it firmly. Clone size appears in some rows only: once, few, many, or a class for an expanded clone.

CDR3 length: 14
clone size: few
D gene: TRBD1
V gene: TRBV5-1
J gene: TRBJ1-4
CDR3 protein: ASRPGTGGRNEKLF

CDR3 length: 13
clone size: once
D gene: -
V gene: TRBV6-5
J gene: TRBJ1-3
CDR3 protein: ASGLTGSSGNTIY

CDR3 length: 10
clone size: -
D gene: -
V gene: TRBV6-5
J gene: TRBJ2-7
CDR3 protein: ASSPGPYEQY

CDR3 length: 14
clone size: -
D gene: TRBD2
V gene: TRBV3-1/TRBV3-2
J gene: TRBJ2-7
CDR3 protein: ASSRGLAGGAYEQY

CDR3 length: 11
clone size: -
D gene: -
V gene: TRBV29-1
J gene: TRBJ2-2
CDR3 protein: SVSVVGTGELF

CDR3 length: 12
clone size: -
D gene: -
V gene: TRBV18
J gene: TRBJ1-2
CDR3 protein: ASSPIRESYGYT

CDR3 length: 13
clone size: -
D gene: TRBD2
V gene: TRBV18
J gene: TRBJ2-1
CDR3 protein: ASSPLGSGGNEQF

CDR3 length: 12
clone size: -
D gene: TRBD1
V gene: TRBV29-1
J gene: TRBJ2-5
CDR3 protein: SVHDGAGGKTQY

CDR3 length: 12
clone size: -
D gene: -
V gene: TRBV5-1
J gene: TRBJ2-5
CDR3 protein: ASSDWTIQETQY

CDR3 length: 11
clone size: -
D gene: -
V gene: TRBV5-4
J gene: TRBJ1-1
CDR3 protein: ASSLDRDGEAF

CDR3 length: 11
clone size: -
D gene: -
V gene: TRBV6-5
J gene: TRBJ1-2
CDR3 protein: ASSSGLGYGYT

CDR3 length: 11
clone size: -
D gene: -
V gene: TRBV7-8
J gene: TRBJ1-2
CDR3 protein: ASSSSTNYGYT

CDR3 length: 14
clone size: -
D gene: -
V gene: TRBV7-9
J gene: TRBJ2-4
CDR3 protein: ASSLSVGLAKNIQY

CDR3 length: 11
clone size: -
D gene: -
V gene: TRBV7-8
J gene: TRBJ2-5
CDR3 protein: ASSLVPRETQY

CDR3 length: 13
clone size: -
D gene: TRBD2
V gene: TRBV9
J gene: TRBJ2-7
CDR3 protein: ASSVGLAPTYEQY

CDR3 length: 13
clone size: -
D gene: TRBD2
V gene: TRBV5-1
J gene: TRBJ2-1
CDR3 protein: ASSSLAGDRNEQF

CDR3 length: 13
clone size: -
D gene: TRBD2
V gene: TRBV27
J gene: TRBJ2-3
CDR3 protein: ASSIGGAWTDTQY

CDR3 length: 11
clone size: -
D gene: -
V gene: TRBV6-1
J gene: TRBJ1-2
CDR3 protein: ASSERQPYGYT

CDR3 length: 13
clone size: -
D gene: -
V gene: TRBV6-1
J gene: TRBJ1-1
CDR3 protein: ASSEAGGMNTEAF

CDR3 length: 13
clone size: -
D gene: -
V gene: TRBV3-1/TRBV3-2
J gene: TRBJ1-4
CDR3 protein: ASSPYRVRHEKLF

CDR3 length: 11
clone size: -
D gene: -
V gene: TRBV5-6
J gene: TRBJ1-2
CDR3 protein: ASSLSAENGYT

CDR3 length: 13
clone size: -
D gene: TRBD1
V gene: TRBV6-1
J gene: TRBJ2-7
CDR3 protein: ASSEAQGASYEQY

CDR3 length: 13
clone size: -
D gene: TRBD2
V gene: TRBV19
J gene: TRBJ2-7
CDR3 protein: ASSLRTSGRYEQY

CDR3 length: 12
clone size: -
D gene: -
V gene: TRBV6-5
J gene: TRBJ1-2
CDR3 protein: ASRTGTDPYGYT

CDR3 length: 17
clone size: -
D gene: -
V gene: TRBV18
J gene: TRBJ2-1
CDR3 protein: ASSHWVGSFYSSYNEQF

CDR3 length: 14
clone size: -
D gene: TRBD2
V gene: TRBV5-1
J gene: TRBJ2-5
CDR3 protein: ASSPQLAGVTETQY

CDR3 length: 13
clone size: few
D gene: TRBD1
V gene: TRBV6-5
J gene: TRBJ1-5
CDR3 protein: ASSLGTGGLRPQH

CDR3 length: 11
clone size: -
D gene: -
V gene: TRBV5-1
J gene: TRBJ1-5
CDR3 protein: ASSHGPGEPQH

CDR3 length: 13
clone size: -
D gene: -
V gene: TRBV5-5
J gene: TRBJ2-1
CDR3 protein: ASSLAGDPYNEQF

CDR3 length: 15
clone size: -
D gene: -
V gene: TRBV5-1
J gene: TRBJ2-1
CDR3 protein: ASSLAWVSGDLNEQF

CDR3 length: 14
clone size: -
D gene: TRBD1
V gene: TRBV6-1
J gene: TRBJ2-2
CDR3 protein: ASSADREGIGGELF

CDR3 length: 11
clone size: -
D gene: -
V gene: TRBV4-3
J gene: TRBJ1-5
CDR3 protein: ASSQGYGGAQH

CDR3 length: 13
clone size: -
D gene: -
V gene: TRBV6-5
J gene: TRBJ2-1
CDR3 protein: ASSQVGGWYNEQF

CDR3 length: 13
clone size: -
D gene: TRBD2
V gene: TRBV6-5
J gene: TRBJ2-1
CDR3 protein: ASSTGLAGWNEQF

CDR3 length: 10
clone size: once
D gene: -
V gene: TRBV6-2/TRBV6-3
J gene: TRBJ2-7
CDR3 protein: ASSRTGLEQY

CDR3 length: 13
clone size: -
D gene: -
V gene: TRBV7-9
J gene: TRBJ1-1
CDR3 protein: ASSHTRGGETEAF

CDR3 length: 12
clone size: once
D gene: -
V gene: TRBV10-1
J gene: TRBJ2-3
CDR3 protein: ASSDSLRRGTQY

CDR3 length: 11
clone size: -
D gene: TRBD1
V gene: TRBV9
J gene: TRBJ1-1
CDR3 protein: ASSVDRDTEAF

CDR3 length: 12
clone size: -
D gene: -
V gene: TRBV27
J gene: TRBJ1-4
CDR3 protein: ASSLNALGAKLF